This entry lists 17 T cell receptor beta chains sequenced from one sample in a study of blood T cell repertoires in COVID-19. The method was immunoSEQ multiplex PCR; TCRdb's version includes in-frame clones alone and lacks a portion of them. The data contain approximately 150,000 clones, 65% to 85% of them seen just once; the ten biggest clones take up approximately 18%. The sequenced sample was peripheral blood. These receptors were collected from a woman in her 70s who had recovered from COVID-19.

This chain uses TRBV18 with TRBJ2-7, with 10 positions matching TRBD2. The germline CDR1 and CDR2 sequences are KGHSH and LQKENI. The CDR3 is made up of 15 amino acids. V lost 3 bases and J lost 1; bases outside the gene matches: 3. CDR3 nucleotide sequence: TGTGCCAGCTCACCCGCTAGCGGGAGTTCCTACGAGCAGTACTTC. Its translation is CASSPASGSSYEQYF.

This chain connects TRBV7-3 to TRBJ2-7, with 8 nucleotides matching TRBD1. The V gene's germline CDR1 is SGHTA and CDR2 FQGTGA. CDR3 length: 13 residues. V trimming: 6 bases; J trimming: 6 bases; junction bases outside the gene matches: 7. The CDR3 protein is CASRPTGVVEQYF. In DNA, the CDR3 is TGTGCCAGCAGACCGACAGGGGTGGTCGAGCAGTACTTC.

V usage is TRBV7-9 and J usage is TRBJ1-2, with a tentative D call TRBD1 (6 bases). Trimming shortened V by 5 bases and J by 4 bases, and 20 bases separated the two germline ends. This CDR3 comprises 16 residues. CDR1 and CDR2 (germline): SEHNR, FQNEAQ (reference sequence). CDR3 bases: TGTGCCAGCAGCGCTCGGGGGGGCGCGTCTCGCTATGGCTACACCTTC. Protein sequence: CASSARGGASRYGYTF. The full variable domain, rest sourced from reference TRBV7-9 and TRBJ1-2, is DTGVSQNPRHKITKRGQNVTFRCDPISEHNRLYWYRQTLGQGPEFLTYFQNEAQLEKSRLLSDRFSAERPKGSFSTLEIQRTEQGDSAMYLCASSARGGASRYGYTFGSGTRLTVV.

The CDR3 sequence: CAITPSGEPYNEQFF. In DNA form, the CDR3 reads TGTGCCATCACCCCTAGCGGGGAGCCCTACAATGAGCAGTTCTTC. The rearrangement links TRBV10-3 to TRBJ2-1, with TRBD2 identical over 9 bases. Trimming removed 7 bases from V and 2 bases from J; junction bases left unmatched: 6. CDR1 ENHRY and CDR2 SYGVKD come from the germline V gene. The length of the CDR3 is 15 residues.

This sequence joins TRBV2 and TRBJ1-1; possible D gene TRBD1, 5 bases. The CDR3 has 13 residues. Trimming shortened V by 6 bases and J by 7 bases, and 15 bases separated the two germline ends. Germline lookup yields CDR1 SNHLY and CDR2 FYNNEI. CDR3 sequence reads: CASSRQTGGEAFF. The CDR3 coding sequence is TGTGCCAGCAGCCGCCAGACGGGGGGTGAAGCTTTCTTT.

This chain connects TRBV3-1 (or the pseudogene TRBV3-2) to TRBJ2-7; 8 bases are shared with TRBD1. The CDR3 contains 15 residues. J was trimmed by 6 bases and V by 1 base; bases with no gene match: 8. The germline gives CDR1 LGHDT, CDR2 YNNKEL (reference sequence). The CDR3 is CASSQVWGRGREQYF. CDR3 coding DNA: TGTGCCAGCAGCCAAGTTTGGGGCAGGGGGCGCGAGCAGTACTTC.

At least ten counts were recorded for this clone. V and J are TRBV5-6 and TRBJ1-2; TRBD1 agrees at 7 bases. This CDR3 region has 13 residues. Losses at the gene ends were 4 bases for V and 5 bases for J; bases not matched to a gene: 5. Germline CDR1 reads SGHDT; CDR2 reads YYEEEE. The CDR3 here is CASSTGTAYGYTF. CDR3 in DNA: TGTGCCAGCAGCACCGGGACAGCTTATGGCTACACCTTC.

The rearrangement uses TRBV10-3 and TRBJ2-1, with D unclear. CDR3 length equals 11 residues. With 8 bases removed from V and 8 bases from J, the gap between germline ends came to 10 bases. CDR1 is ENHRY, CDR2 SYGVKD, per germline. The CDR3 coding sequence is TGTGCCATCTCGCGTTTGGATGAGCAGTTCTTC. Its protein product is CAISRLDEQFF.

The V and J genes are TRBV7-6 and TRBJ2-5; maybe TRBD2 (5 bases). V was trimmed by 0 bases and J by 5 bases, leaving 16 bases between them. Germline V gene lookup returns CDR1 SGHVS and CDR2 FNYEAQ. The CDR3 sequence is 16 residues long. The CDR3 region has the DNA TGTGCCAGCAGCTTAGCGGCTGGTAGCGTGGGGGAGACCCAGTACTTC. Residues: CASSLAAGSVGETQYF.

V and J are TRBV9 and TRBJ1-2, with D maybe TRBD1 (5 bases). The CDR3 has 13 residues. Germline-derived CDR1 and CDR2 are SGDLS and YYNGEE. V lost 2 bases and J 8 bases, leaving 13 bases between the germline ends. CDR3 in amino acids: CASSVEGRVGYTF. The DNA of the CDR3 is TGTGCCAGCAGCGTGGAGGGGCGGGTGGGCTACACCTTC.

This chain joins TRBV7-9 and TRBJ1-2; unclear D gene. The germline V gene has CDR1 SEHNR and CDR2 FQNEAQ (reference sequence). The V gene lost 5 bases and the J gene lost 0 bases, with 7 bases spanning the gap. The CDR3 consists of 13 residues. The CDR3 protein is CASSPGSNYGYTF. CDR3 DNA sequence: TGTGCCAGCAGCCCCGGGTCTAACTATGGCTACACCTTC.

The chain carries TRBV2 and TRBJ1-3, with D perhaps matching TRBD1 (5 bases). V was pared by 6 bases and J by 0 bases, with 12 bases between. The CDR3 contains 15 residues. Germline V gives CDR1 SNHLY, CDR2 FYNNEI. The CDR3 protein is CASSDDGHSGNTIYF. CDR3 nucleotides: TGTGCCAGCAGCGACGACGGACACTCTGGAAACACCATATATTTT.

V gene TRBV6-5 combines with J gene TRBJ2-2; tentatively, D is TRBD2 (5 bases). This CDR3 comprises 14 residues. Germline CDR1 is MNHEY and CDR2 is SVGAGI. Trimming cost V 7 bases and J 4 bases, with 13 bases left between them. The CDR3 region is CASTAEGGTGELFF. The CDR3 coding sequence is TGTGCCAGCACTGCCGAGGGCGGCACCGGGGAGCTGTTTTTT.

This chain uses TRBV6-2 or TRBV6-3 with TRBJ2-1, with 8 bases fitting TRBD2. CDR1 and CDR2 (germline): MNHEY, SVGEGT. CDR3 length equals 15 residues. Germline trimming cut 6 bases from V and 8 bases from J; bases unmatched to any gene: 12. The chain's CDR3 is CASSGWLAGGDEQFF. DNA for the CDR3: TGTGCCAGCAGCGGGTGGCTAGCGGGTGGAGATGAGCAGTTCTTC.

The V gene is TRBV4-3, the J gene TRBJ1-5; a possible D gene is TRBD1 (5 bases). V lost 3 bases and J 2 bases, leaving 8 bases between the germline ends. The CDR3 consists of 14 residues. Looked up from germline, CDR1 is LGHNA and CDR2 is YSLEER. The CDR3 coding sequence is TGCGCCAGCAGCCACGACAGACGCAATCAGCCCCAGCATTTT. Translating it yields CASSHDRRNQPQHF.

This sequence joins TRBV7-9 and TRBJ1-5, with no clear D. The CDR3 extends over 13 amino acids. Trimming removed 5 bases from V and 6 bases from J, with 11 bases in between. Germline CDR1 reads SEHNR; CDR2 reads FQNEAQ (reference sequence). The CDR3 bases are TGTGCCAGCAGCCCCCAGGATCTTCAGCCCCAGCATTTT. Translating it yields CASSPQDLQPQHF. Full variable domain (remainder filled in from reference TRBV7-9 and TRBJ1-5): DTGVSQNPRHKITKRGQNVTFRCDPISEHNRLYWYRQTLGQGPEFLTYFQNEAQLEKSRLLSDRFSAERPKGSFSTLEIQRTEQGDSAMYLCASSPQDLQPQHFGDGTRLSIL.

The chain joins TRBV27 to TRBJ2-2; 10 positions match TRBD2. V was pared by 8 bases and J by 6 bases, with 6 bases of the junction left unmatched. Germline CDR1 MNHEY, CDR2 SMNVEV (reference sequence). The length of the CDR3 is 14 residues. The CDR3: CASGVAGGPGELFF. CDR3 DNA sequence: TGTGCCAGCGGAGTAGCGGGAGGACCCGGGGAGCTGTTTTTT.